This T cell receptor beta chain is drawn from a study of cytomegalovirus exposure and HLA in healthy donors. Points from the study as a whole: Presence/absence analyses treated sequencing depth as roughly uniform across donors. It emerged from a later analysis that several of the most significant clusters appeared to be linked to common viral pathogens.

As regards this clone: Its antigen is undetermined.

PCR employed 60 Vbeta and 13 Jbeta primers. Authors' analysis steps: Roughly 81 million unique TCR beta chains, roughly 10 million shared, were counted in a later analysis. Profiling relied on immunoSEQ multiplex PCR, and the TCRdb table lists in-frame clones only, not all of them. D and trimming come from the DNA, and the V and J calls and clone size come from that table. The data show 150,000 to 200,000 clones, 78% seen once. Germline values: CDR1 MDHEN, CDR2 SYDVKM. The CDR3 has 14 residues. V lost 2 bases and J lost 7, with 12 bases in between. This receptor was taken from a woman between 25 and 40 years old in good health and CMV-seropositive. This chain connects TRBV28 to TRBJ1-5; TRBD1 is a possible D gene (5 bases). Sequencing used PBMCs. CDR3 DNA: TGTGCCAGCAGTTTAGGGGGGTCCGTCCAGCCCCAGCATTTT. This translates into CASSLGGSVQPQHF.